The T cell receptor beta chain described here comes from a study of early T cells in non-severe SARS-CoV-2 infection. Germline V gene sequence: CDR1 SGHKS, CDR2 YYEKEE (reference sequence). Trimming stripped 1 base from V and 0 bases from J, with 8 bases between. CDR3 length: 14 amino acids. TCRdb used MiXCR to reprocess the 5' RACE reads, holding one entry per CDR3 protein. This repertoire shows roughly 46,000 distinct CDR3 sequences, about 5.3% found once; its top ten account for 5% to 6.5%. This clonotype was seen at least ten times. The sequencing used whole blood, collected at baseline. The source is an adult who was a healthcare worker with PCR-confirmed SARS-CoV-2 infection or an uninfected control (not recorded which). The chain links TRBV5-5 to TRBJ2-7; D is undetermined. Written as DNA, the CDR3 is TGTGCCAGCAGCTTGAGGGCTAGCTCCTACGAGCAGTACTTC. Translated: CASSLRASSYEQYF.